This T cell receptor beta chain appears in the sequencing data of a study of fetal regulatory T cell absence and autoimmunity. Overall study findings and caveats: Oligoclonal TCR enrichment in pancreas over cord blood reached over 90-fold for some clones. In IPEX syndrome, oligoclonal enrichment was read as supporting prenatal antigen-driven autoimmunity in the pancreas. TRB gene family usage was broadly similar in cord blood and pancreas.

Sequencing was at survey level. Sequencing used immunoSEQ multiplex PCR; TCRdb keeps in-frame clones, though not all of them. This sample has tens of thousands of clones, with roughly four fifths found just once. Points on this clone: The antigen remains unidentified.

The CDR3 spans 16 residues. V was clipped by 5 bases and J by 5 bases; unmatched bases: 11. Germline assignment: CDR1 SGHVS and CDR2 FNYEAQ. Sequences were obtained from cord blood. The chain joins TRBV7-6 to TRBJ1-3, with 8 positions matching TRBD1. The TCR was taken from a newborn boy with IPEX syndrome. CDR3 sequence (DNA): TGTGCCAGCAGCCCTGGGCAGGGGGCGAGAAGAAACACCATATATTTT. This gives the protein CASSPGQGARRNTIYF.